The following is a T cell receptor beta chain sequence with its context. Its antigen is unidentified. Unmatched junction bases numbered 10, after V lost 5 bases and J lost 4 bases. The V gene's germline CDR1 is LNHNV and CDR2 YYDKDF (reference sequence). The CDR3 runs to 15 residues. cDNA libraries for TCR beta contained unique molecular identifiers. The T cell input of roughly 0.95 to 10 million gave about 470,000 cDNA molecules. From the PCR reads, TCRdb called clonotypes with MiXCR, one entry per CDR3 protein. The sample contains approximately 460,000 distinct CDR3 sequences, approximately 46% of which appear only once. This sample is drawn from a study of post-analysis software for immune sequencing data. As for the study in general: Relapsing-remitting, secondary progressive and progressive-relapsing forms made up the multiple sclerosis disease courses.

Study results and caveats: Batch-matched samples strongly co-clustered by F measure. Controls had significantly higher normalized Chao1 diversity than multiple sclerosis patients. Elevated frequency relative to controls characterized several TRBV segments in patients, TRBV5-6, TRBV5-1 and TRBV20-1 among them.

The specimen sequenced was blood. The receptor was derived from a girl between 5 and 17 years old with multiple sclerosis. The chain recombines TRBV15 with TRBJ1-1; 7 bases map to TRBD1. The CDR3 here is CATSERQGFSTEAFF. The DNA of the CDR3 is TGTGCCACCAGCGAAAGACAGGGTTTCAGCACTGAAGCTTTCTTT.